The clone carrying this T cell receptor beta chain was seen only a few times. Different DNA sequences within this sample yield the same CDR3. As processed by the authors: Using reference gene primer amplification, nucleated cell counts were estimated. TCRdb's table, derived via immunoSEQ multiplex PCR, lists solely in-frame clones and lacks some. V and J calls and clone size are those listed in that table; D and trimming were worked out from the DNA. The sample has about 270,000 clones; 87% are singletons. The data are from a study of blood T cell repertoires in COVID-19. Background on the study: Samples taken during acute and convalescent COVID-19 were collected in the United States, Italy and Spain.

The V and J ends lost 0 bases and 4 bases, in that order; junction bases with no gene match: 7. The germline V gene encodes CDR1 SGHRS and CDR2 YFSETQ. The CDR3 is made up of 15 amino acids. The clonotype was recovered from a woman aged 45-65 years with acute or convalescent COVID-19. Material: peripheral blood. The chain joins TRBV5-1 to TRBJ2-7; 7 positions agree with TRBD2. The CDR3 DNA reads TGCGCCAGCAGCTTGGAGGGAGGGTCACTGTACGAGCAGTACTTC. Translating it yields CASSLEGGSLYEQYF.